The following is a TCR beta chain sequence with its context. The antigen is not known. This CDR3 is 14 amino acids long. V was clipped by 3 bases and J by 2 bases, with 8 bases between them. Per germline, CDR1 LNHDA and CDR2 SQIVND (reference sequence). The entry originates in a study of T cell responses to AZD1222 COVID-19 vaccine. Background on the study: Pooling of second doses given at about 4 or about 12 weeks was done. Study outcomes and limitations: Researchers report vaccine-associated CD4 TCRs spanning spike, with dominance at 160-218 and 743-854. Most donors were white British and more were female, and clonal diversity was possibly underestimated.

Generated by immunoSEQ multiplex PCR, the TCRdb table keeps only in-frame clones and is missing some. This table holds some 90,000 clones, 70% to 90% found once. The source material was peripheral blood, sampled on day 0 of AZD1222 vaccination. This rearrangement joins TRBV19 to TRBJ1-5, with unresolved D. This receptor was identified in an adult in good health. This chain's CDR3 is CASSIVFGNQPQHF. The CDR3 bases are TGTGCCAGTAGTATCGTATTCGGCAATCAGCCCCAGCATTTT.